A single sample is the source of the 8 T cell receptor beta chains below, sequenced in a study of blood T cells in healthy people across ages. Alongside a J-beta primer mix, a sample-barcoded 5' primer served in a second PCR lasting about 6 to 12 cycles. TCRdb ran MiXCR on the 5' RACE reads and lists one entry per CDR3 protein. The table has around 1,700,000 distinct CDR3 sequences, 28% seen once; the top ten hold about 7.7%. The sample consisted of blood. The receptors stem from a woman in her twenties or thirties in good health.

This clonotype was picked up many times. The chain has TRBV5-1 and TRBJ2-7; no clear D. Trimming cost V 2 bases and J 5 bases, with 11 bases left between them. Germline V gene sequence: CDR1 SGHRS, CDR2 YFSETQ. CDR3 length: 13 amino acids. CDR3 nucleotides: TGCGCCAGCAGCTTTGACCTCAGAAACGAGCAGTACTTC. As protein: CASSFDLRNEQYF.

This clonotype was detected ten times or more. The chain uses TRBV6-6 and TRBJ2-7; D gene unclear. V was pared by 2 bases and J by 5 bases, with 22 bases between. The germline CDR1 and CDR2 sequences are MNHNY and SVGAGI (reference sequence). The CDR3 sequence is 17 residues long. CDR3: CASSYPPGASGGNEQYF. CDR3 bases: TGTGCCAGCAGTTACCCCCCCGGCGCTAGTGGTGGCAACGAGCAGTACTTC.

The CDR3 nucleotides read TGCAGTGCCTCGAGAGGGACTAGCGGGAAAGAGACCCAGTACTTC. Encoded protein: CSASRGTSGKETQYF. The chain uses TRBV20-1 and TRBJ2-5; 13 nucleotides align to TRBD2. The CDR3 spans 15 residues. The ends lost 6 bases at V and 3 bases at J; junction bases unmatched: 7. Germline values: CDR1 DFQATT, CDR2 SNEGSKA (reference sequence).

The rearrangement joins TRBV5-1 to TRBJ2-3; TRBD2 matches at 9 bases. This CDR3 has 16 amino acids. Germline CDR1 is SGHRS and CDR2 is YFSETQ. The junction had 10 bases not matched to a gene; V was cut back by 5 bases and J by 3 bases. CDR3 sequence (DNA): TGCGCCAGCAGGACTAGCGGCCTCTGGGGAACAGATACGCAGTATTTT. Its protein is CASRTSGLWGTDTQYF. The full variable domain, its missing parts supplied by reference TRBV5-1 and TRBJ2-3, is KAGVTQTPRYLIKTRGQQVTLSCSPISGHRSVSWYQQTPGQGLQFLFEYFSETQRNKGNFPGRFSGRQFSNSRSEMNVSTLELGDSALYLCASRTSGLWGTDTQYFGPGTRLTVL.

The chain uses TRBV30 and TRBJ2-3, with 7 bases that match TRBD2. The ends lost 7 bases at V and 2 bases at J; junction bases unmatched: 3. CDR3 length: 12 amino acids. The germline V gene encodes CDR1 GTSNPN and CDR2 SVGIG (reference sequence). The CDR3 sequence is CALRDYTDTQYF. The CDR3 DNA reads as TGTGCCTTAAGGGACTACACAGATACGCAGTATTTT. The full variable domain, its missing parts supplied by reference TRBV30 and TRBJ2-3, is SQTIHQWPATLVQPVGSPLSLECTVEGTSNPNLYWYRQAAGRGLQLLFYSVGIGQISSEVPQNLSASRPQDRQFILSSKKLLLSDSGFYLCALRDYTDTQYFGPGTRLTVL.

This clonotype was observed once. At one of its ends the junction is not consistent with the germline gene, which may arise from a read error. The V and J genes are TRBV6-2 or TRBV6-3 and TRBJ2-1; D is possibly TRBD2 (5 bases). Per the germline V gene, CDR1 is MNHEY and CDR2 is SVGEGT. The CDR3 totals 12 residues. CDR3 amino acids: CVSSRDYNEQFF. DNA of the CDR3: TGTGTCAGCAGTCGGGACTACAATGAGCAGTTCTTC.

This clonotype was recorded once. The junction departs from germline at one end; a sequencing error may be responsible. The V call is TRBV9, the J call TRBJ2-7; 7 bases match TRBD1. Per the germline V gene, CDR1 is SGDLS and CDR2 is YYNGEE. The CDR3 extends over 18 amino acids. For the CDR3, the DNA is TGTGCCATCAGCGTAGCTGACAGGGACCGACCCTACACCTACGAGCAGTACTTC. Translated, it gives CAISVADRDRPYTYEQYF.

With regard to this clonotype: A much bigger clone sits one base away, suggesting this may be a read error. V usage is TRBV20-1 and J usage is TRBJ2-1; D call uncertain. From germline, CDR1 is DFQATT and CDR2 SNEGSKA (reference sequence). Trimming took off 7 bases at V and 10 bases at J, with 20 bases between the two ends. The length of the CDR3 is 13 residues. CDR3 sequence reads: CSGDWPDSYEQFF. CDR3 DNA: TGCAGTGGGGATTGGCCTGACTCCTACGAGCAGTTCTTC.